What follows describes a single T cell receptor (beta chain). Germline V gene data show CDR1 as MNHEY and CDR2 as SMNVEV (reference sequence). CDR3 length: 11 amino acids. Trimming stripped 8 bases from V and 4 bases from J, with 8 bases between. This sample stems from a study of blood T cell repertoires in COVID-19. Under the authors' procedure: Amplified reference gene primers provided the basis for estimating nucleated cell counts. Assay used: immunoSEQ multiplex PCR; TCRdb lists only in-frame clones, some missing. The V and J calls and the clone size are those of that table, but D and trimming were determined from the DNA. The sample shows about 670,000 clones, 75% to 90% of them seen only once.

The sequenced sample was peripheral blood. J is TRBJ2-5 and V is TRBV27; a possible D gene is TRBD2 (5 bases). The TCR originated in a woman younger than 35 with acute or convalescent COVID-19. The CDR3 bases are TGTGCCAGCTCGGCGGGAGAGACCCAGTACTTC. This encodes CASSAGETQYF.